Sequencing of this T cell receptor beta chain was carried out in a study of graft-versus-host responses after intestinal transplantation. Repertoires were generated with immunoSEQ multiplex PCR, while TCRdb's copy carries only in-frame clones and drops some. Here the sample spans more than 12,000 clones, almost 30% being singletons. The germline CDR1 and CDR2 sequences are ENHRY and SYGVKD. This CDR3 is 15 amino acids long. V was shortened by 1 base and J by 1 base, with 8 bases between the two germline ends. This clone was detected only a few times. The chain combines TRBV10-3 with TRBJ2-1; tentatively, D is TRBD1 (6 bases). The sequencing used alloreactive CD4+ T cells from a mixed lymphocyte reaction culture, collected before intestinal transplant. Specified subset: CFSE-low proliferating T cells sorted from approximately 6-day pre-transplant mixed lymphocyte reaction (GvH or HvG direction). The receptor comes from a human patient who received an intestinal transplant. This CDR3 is CAISELQGSYNEQFF. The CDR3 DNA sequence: TGTGCCATCAGTGAGTTACAGGGTTCCTACAATGAGCAGTTCTTC.